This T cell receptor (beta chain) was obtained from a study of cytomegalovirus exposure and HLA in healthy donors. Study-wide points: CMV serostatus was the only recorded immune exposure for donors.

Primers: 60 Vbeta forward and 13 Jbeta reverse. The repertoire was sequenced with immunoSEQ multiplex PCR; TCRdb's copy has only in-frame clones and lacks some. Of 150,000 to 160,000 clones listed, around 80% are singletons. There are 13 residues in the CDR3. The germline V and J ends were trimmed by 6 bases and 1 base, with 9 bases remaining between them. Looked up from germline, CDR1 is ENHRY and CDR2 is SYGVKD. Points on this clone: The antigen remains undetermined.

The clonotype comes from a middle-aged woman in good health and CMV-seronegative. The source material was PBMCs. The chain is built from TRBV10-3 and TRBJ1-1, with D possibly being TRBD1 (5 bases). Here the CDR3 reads CAIRSGQNTEAFF. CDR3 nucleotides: TGTGCCATCAGATCCGGACAGAACACTGAAGCTTTCTTT.